Listed below are T cell receptor beta chains from one sample, sequenced in a study of OX40 agonist ivuxolimab in advanced cancers. The protocol was immunoSEQ multiplex PCR, while the TCRdb copy is restricted to in-frame clones and leaves out a portion. The sample records 80,000 to 100,000 clones, roughly 87% being singletons. The material was CD4+ or CD8+ T cells sorted from blood, obtained in a trial of the OX40 agonist ivuxolimab. Every receptor here comes from an adult with an advanced solid tumor such as melanoma, head and neck, liver or kidney cancer. CDR3s include the opening cysteine and the closing phenylalanine or tryptophan. The D gene is left open where the match is weak. Not all rows give a size; the values are once, few, many and, for expanded clones, a class.

j_call: TRBJ1-5; clone_size: -; d_call: -; v_call: TRBV15; cdr3_aa: CATSPKDRPWYQPQHF; cdr3_nt: TGTGCCACCAGCCCGAAAGACAGGCCATGGTATCAGCCCCAGCATTTT
j_call: TRBJ1-1; clone_size: -; d_call: -; v_call: TRBV28; cdr3_aa: CASSSVPGREAFF; cdr3_nt: TGTGCCAGCAGTTCAGTCCCCGGGAGGGAAGCTTTCTTT
j_call: TRBJ2-3; clone_size: -; d_call: -; v_call: TRBV2; cdr3_aa: CASSGEQGGDTQYF; cdr3_nt: TGTGCCAGCAGTGGGGAACAGGGTGGAGATACGCAGTATTTT
j_call: TRBJ1-2; clone_size: -; d_call: -; v_call: TRBV18; cdr3_aa: CASSPGTGGGYTF; cdr3_nt: TGTGCCAGCTCACCCGGGACGGGGGGCGGCTACACCTTC
j_call: TRBJ2-1; clone_size: once; d_call: -; v_call: TRBV7-3; cdr3_aa: CASSLGGYEQFF; cdr3_nt: TGTGCCAGCAGCTTAGGGGGGTATGAGCAGTTCTTC
j_call: TRBJ2-5; clone_size: -; d_call: -; v_call: TRBV5-1; cdr3_aa: CASSLVRVFQETQYF; cdr3_nt: TGCGCCAGCAGCTTGGTGAGGGTGTTCCAAGAGACCCAGTACTTC
j_call: TRBJ2-2; clone_size: -; d_call: TRBD1; v_call: TRBV14; cdr3_aa: CASSLDRGLGELFF; cdr3_nt: TGTGCCAGCAGCCTCGACAGGGGGCTCGGGGAGCTGTTTTTT
j_call: TRBJ2-7; clone_size: -; d_call: -; v_call: TRBV5-5; cdr3_aa: CASSLMPPPSSPYEQYF; cdr3_nt: TGTGCCAGCAGCTTGATGCCTCCCCCAAGTAGCCCCTACGAGCAGTACTTC
j_call: TRBJ1-1; clone_size: few; d_call: -; v_call: TRBV7-3; cdr3_aa: CASSGQPNTEAFF; cdr3_nt: TGTGCCAGCAGTGGACAGCCGAACACTGAAGCTTTCTTT
j_call: TRBJ1-1; clone_size: -; d_call: -; v_call: TRBV6-5; cdr3_aa: CASSYSSAGPEAFF; cdr3_nt: TGTGCCAGCAGTTACTCGAGTGCAGGGCCTGAAGCTTTCTTT
j_call: TRBJ1-6; clone_size: -; d_call: -; v_call: TRBV5-1; cdr3_aa: CASTVSGSSYNSPLHF; cdr3_nt: TGCGCCAGCACAGTCTCAGGGAGCTCCTATAATTCACCCCTCCACTTT
j_call: TRBJ1-2; clone_size: -; d_call: TRBD1; v_call: TRBV6-5; cdr3_aa: CASSYSRTGEYGYTF; cdr3_nt: TGTGCCAGCAGTTACTCGAGAACAGGGGAATATGGCTACACCTTC
j_call: TRBJ2-2; clone_size: -; d_call: TRBD2; v_call: TRBV4-2; cdr3_aa: CASSQGGSGGPNTGELFF; cdr3_nt: TGTGCCAGCAGCCAAGGGGGAAGCGGGGGCCCGAACACCGGGGAGCTGTTTTTT
j_call: TRBJ2-3; clone_size: -; d_call: -; v_call: TRBV4-3; cdr3_aa: CASSQAPSGAGSTDTQYF; cdr3_nt: TGCGCCAGCAGCCAAGCCCCGTCCGGCGCGGGCAGCACAGATACGCAGTATTTT
j_call: TRBJ2-7; clone_size: -; d_call: TRBD1; v_call: TRBV5-1; cdr3_aa: CASSPRQGSDSYEQYF; cdr3_nt: TGCGCCAGCAGCCCCCGACAGGGGTCCGATTCCTACGAGCAGTACTTC
j_call: TRBJ1-5; clone_size: -; d_call: TRBD1; v_call: TRBV18; cdr3_aa: CASSPNRGRDQPQHF; cdr3_nt: TGTGCCAGCTCACCGAACAGGGGACGGGATCAGCCCCAGCATTTT
j_call: TRBJ2-7; clone_size: -; d_call: -; v_call: TRBV6-6; cdr3_aa: CASSPQDRSSYEQYF; cdr3_nt: TGTGCCAGCAGTCCTCAGGACCGGAGCTCCTACGAGCAGTACTTC
j_call: TRBJ2-5; clone_size: once; d_call: TRBD1; v_call: TRBV5-1; cdr3_aa: CASSLEGQGRETQYF; cdr3_nt: TGCGCCAGCAGCTTGGAAGGACAGGGCCGAGAGACCCAGTACTTC
j_call: TRBJ2-4; clone_size: -; d_call: -; v_call: TRBV2; cdr3_aa: CASSVRENIQYF; cdr3_nt: TGTGCCAGCAGTGTGAGGGAAAACATTCAGTACTTC
j_call: TRBJ2-7; clone_size: -; d_call: -; v_call: TRBV28; cdr3_aa: CASSLTGWEQYF; cdr3_nt: TGTGCCAGCAGTTTAACGGGGTGGGAGCAGTACTTC
j_call: TRBJ2-5; clone_size: -; d_call: -; v_call: TRBV11-3; cdr3_aa: CASSLRGMDETQYF; cdr3_nt: TGTGCCAGCAGCTTACGGGGGATGGATGAGACCCAGTACTTC
j_call: TRBJ1-5; clone_size: -; d_call: -; v_call: TRBV18; cdr3_aa: CASSPRAGDQPQHF; cdr3_nt: TGTGCCAGCTCACCACGGGCGGGGGACCAGCCCCAGCATTTT
j_call: TRBJ2-5; clone_size: -; d_call: TRBD1; v_call: TRBV2; cdr3_aa: CASGDRTQETQYF; cdr3_nt: TGTGCCAGCGGGGACAGGACGCAAGAGACCCAGTACTTC
j_call: TRBJ2-3; clone_size: -; d_call: -; v_call: TRBV5-1; cdr3_aa: CASSFRDTQYF; cdr3_nt: TGCGCCAGCAGCTTTAGAGATACGCAGTATTTT
j_call: TRBJ2-3; clone_size: -; d_call: -; v_call: TRBV7-9; cdr3_aa: CASSSRQGGTDTQYF; cdr3_nt: TGTGCCAGCAGCTCCCGTCAGGGTGGCACAGATACGCAGTATTTT
j_call: TRBJ1-4; clone_size: -; d_call: -; v_call: TRBV19; cdr3_aa: CASSWDGQGEKLFF; cdr3_nt: TGTGCCAGTAGTTGGGACGGGCAAGGGGAAAAACTGTTTTTT
j_call: TRBJ2-4; clone_size: -; d_call: TRBD1; v_call: TRBV7-9; cdr3_aa: CASSLDAGGKVNIQYF; cdr3_nt: TGTGCCAGCAGCTTAGATGCAGGGGGCAAGGTAAACATTCAGTACTTC
j_call: TRBJ2-2; clone_size: -; d_call: -; v_call: TRBV5-1; cdr3_aa: CASSLESEAGELFF; cdr3_nt: TGCGCCAGCAGCTTGGAGAGTGAAGCCGGGGAGCTGTTTTTT
j_call: TRBJ1-5; clone_size: once; d_call: -; v_call: TRBV6-1; cdr3_aa: CASSESMGQARHF; cdr3_nt: TGTGCCAGCAGTGAAAGTATGGGTCAAGCCCGGCATTTT
j_call: TRBJ2-1; clone_size: -; d_call: TRBD2; v_call: TRBV6-5; cdr3_aa: CASSLGGADDDEQFF; cdr3_nt: TGTGCCAGCAGCCTCGGGGGGGCCGACGACGATGAGCAGTTCTTC
j_call: TRBJ1-2; clone_size: -; d_call: -; v_call: TRBV2; cdr3_aa: CASSSSSGPYGYTF; cdr3_nt: TGTGCCAGCAGTTCCTCATCTGGGCCTTATGGCTACACCTTC
j_call: TRBJ1-1; clone_size: -; d_call: TRBD1; v_call: TRBV5-4; cdr3_aa: CASSLANRGNTEAFF; cdr3_nt: TGTGCCAGCAGCTTGGCCAACAGGGGGAACACTGAAGCTTTCTTT
j_call: TRBJ2-3; clone_size: -; d_call: -; v_call: TRBV7-9; cdr3_aa: CASSPWGGETDTQYF; cdr3_nt: TGTGCCAGCAGCCCCTGGGGGGGCGAAACAGATACGCAGTATTTT
j_call: TRBJ1-5; clone_size: -; d_call: TRBD1; v_call: TRBV4-2; cdr3_aa: CASSAQGTEGNQPQHF; cdr3_nt: TGTGCCAGCAGCGCACAGGGGACAGAGGGCAATCAGCCCCAGCATTTT
j_call: TRBJ2-3; clone_size: -; d_call: TRBD1; v_call: TRBV6-1; cdr3_aa: CASTRGLDGTDTQYF; cdr3_nt: TGTGCCAGCACCAGGGGGCTCGATGGCACAGATACGCAGTATTTT
j_call: TRBJ2-3; clone_size: -; d_call: -; v_call: TRBV7-7; cdr3_aa: CASSLVVGGATDTQYF; cdr3_nt: TGTGCCAGCAGCTTAGTGGTGGGGGGTGCGACAGATACGCAGTATTTT
j_call: TRBJ2-2; clone_size: -; d_call: TRBD1; v_call: TRBV6-9; cdr3_aa: CASSRRTGYDTGELFF; cdr3_nt: TGTGCCAGCAGTAGAAGGACAGGATATGACACCGGGGAGCTGTTTTTT
j_call: TRBJ2-5; clone_size: -; d_call: -; v_call: TRBV5-6; cdr3_aa: CASSSLGTQYF; cdr3_nt: TGTGCCAGCAGCTCCCTAGGGACCCAGTACTTC
j_call: TRBJ2-7; clone_size: -; d_call: TRBD1; v_call: TRBV7-2; cdr3_aa: CASSLEGGPGEQYF; cdr3_nt: TGTGCCAGCAGCTTAGAAGGGGGCCCCGGCGAGCAGTACTTC
j_call: TRBJ1-1; clone_size: -; d_call: -; v_call: TRBV6-5; cdr3_aa: CASSYSRSRPEAFF; cdr3_nt: TGTGCCAGCAGTTACTCAAGGTCACGCCCTGAAGCTTTCTTT
j_call: TRBJ2-1; clone_size: few; d_call: TRBD2; v_call: TRBV9; cdr3_aa: CASSGAGNQFF; cdr3_nt: TGTGCCAGCAGCGGAGCGGGGAACCAGTTCTTC
j_call: TRBJ1-3; clone_size: -; d_call: -; v_call: TRBV7-2; cdr3_aa: CASSLVGDFSGNTIYF; cdr3_nt: TGTGCCAGCAGCTTAGTTGGAGATTTCTCTGGAAACACCATATATTTT
j_call: TRBJ2-7; clone_size: -; d_call: -; v_call: TRBV5-4; cdr3_aa: CASSFWVGEQYF; cdr3_nt: TGTGCCAGCAGCTTTTGGGTCGGCGAGCAGTACTTC
j_call: TRBJ1-1; clone_size: -; d_call: -; v_call: TRBV18; cdr3_aa: CASSPFGEGNTEAFF; cdr3_nt: TGTGCCAGCTCACCATTCGGGGAAGGAAACACTGAAGCTTTCTTT
j_call: TRBJ1-1; clone_size: few; d_call: -; v_call: TRBV18; cdr3_aa: CASSPPGGVGAFF; cdr3_nt: TGTGCCAGCTCTCCTCCGGGTGGGGTCGGAGCTTTCTTT
j_call: TRBJ1-5; clone_size: -; d_call: -; v_call: TRBV6-5; cdr3_aa: CASRRRTDSNQPQHF; cdr3_nt: TGTGCCAGCAGGCGTAGGACCGATAGCAATCAGCCCCAGCATTTT
j_call: TRBJ2-3; clone_size: -; d_call: -; v_call: TRBV7-3; cdr3_aa: CASSLSDGDTQYF; cdr3_nt: TGTGCCAGCAGTTTATCGGACGGAGATACGCAGTATTTT
j_call: TRBJ2-7; clone_size: -; d_call: -; v_call: TRBV12-5; cdr3_aa: CASGPSGGYEQYF; cdr3_nt: TGTGCTAGTGGACCCAGCGGAGGCTACGAGCAGTACTTC
j_call: TRBJ2-3; clone_size: -; d_call: TRBD1; v_call: TRBV2; cdr3_aa: CASSRQGITDTQYF; cdr3_nt: TGTGCCAGCAGCAGACAGGGGATCACAGATACGCAGTATTTT
j_call: TRBJ2-4; clone_size: -; d_call: -; v_call: TRBV12-5; cdr3_aa: CASGLPRLLIAKNIQYF; cdr3_nt: TGTGCTAGTGGTTTGCCTCGACTACTCATAGCCAAAAACATTCAGTACTTC
j_call: TRBJ1-1; clone_size: once; d_call: TRBD1; v_call: TRBV5-1; cdr3_aa: CASSPRTGTNTEAFF; cdr3_nt: TGCGCCAGCAGCCCGCGGACAGGCACGAACACTGAAGCTTTCTTT
j_call: TRBJ2-5; clone_size: few; d_call: -; v_call: TRBV5-1; cdr3_aa: CASSLGGSQETQYF; cdr3_nt: TGCGCCAGCAGCTTGGGAGGGAGCCAAGAGACCCAGTACTTC
j_call: TRBJ1-1; clone_size: once; d_call: TRBD1; v_call: TRBV9; cdr3_aa: CASSVVGQGATEAFF; cdr3_nt: TGTGCCAGCAGCGTAGTTGGACAGGGGGCCACTGAAGCTTTCTTT
j_call: TRBJ1-1; clone_size: -; d_call: -; v_call: TRBV4-2; cdr3_aa: CASSQAGGQAEAFF; cdr3_nt: TGTGCCAGCAGCCAAGCCGGGGGGCAGGCTGAAGCTTTCTTT
j_call: TRBJ2-7; clone_size: -; d_call: TRBD1; v_call: TRBV5-1; cdr3_aa: CASSLSPTGEPPHEQYF; cdr3_nt: TGCGCCAGCAGCTTGTCCCCTACAGGGGAACCCCCCCACGAGCAGTACTTC